The entry that follows covers one T cell receptor beta chain sequence. These data belong to a study of early T cells in non-severe SARS-CoV-2 infection. Trimming stripped 5 bases from V and 0 bases from J, with 22 bases between. CDR1 and CDR2 from the germline V gene are SGHTA and FQGTGA. The CDR3 contains 18 residues. MiXCR, applied by TCRdb to the 5' RACE reads, yields one record per CDR3 protein. The sample contains 70,000 to 85,000 distinct CDR3 sequences, approximately 13% of which appear only once. The source material was whole blood. This chain uses TRBV7-3 with TRBJ1-1; D gene uncertain. The sequence was collected from an adult who was a healthcare worker with PCR-confirmed SARS-CoV-2 infection or an uninfected control (not recorded which). CDR3 sequence: CASSPRPGWGTMNTEAFF. The CDR3 DNA reads as TGTGCCAGCAGCCCTCGACCCGGGTGGGGTACCATGAACACTGAAGCTTTCTTT.